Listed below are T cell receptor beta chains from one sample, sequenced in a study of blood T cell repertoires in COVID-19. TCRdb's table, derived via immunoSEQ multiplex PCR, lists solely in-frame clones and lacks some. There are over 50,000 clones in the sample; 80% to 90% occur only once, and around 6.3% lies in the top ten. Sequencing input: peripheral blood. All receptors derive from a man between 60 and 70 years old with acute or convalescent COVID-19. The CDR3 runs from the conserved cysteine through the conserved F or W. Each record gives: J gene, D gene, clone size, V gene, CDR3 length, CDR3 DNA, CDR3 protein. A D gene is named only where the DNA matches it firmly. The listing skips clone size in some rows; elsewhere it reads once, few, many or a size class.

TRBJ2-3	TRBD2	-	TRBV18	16	TGTGCCAGCTCACCAATTGTAGCGGGGGGGACAGATACGCAGTATTTT	CASSPIVAGGTDTQYF
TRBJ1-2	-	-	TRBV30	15	TGTGCCTGGAGTGAGGGGGGGGATTTGGTGAATGGCTACACCTTC	CAWSEGGDLVNGYTF
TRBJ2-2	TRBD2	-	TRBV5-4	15	TGTGCCAGCAGCTCCCTAGCGGGGGGAACCGGGGAGCTGTTTTTT	CASSSLAGGTGELFF
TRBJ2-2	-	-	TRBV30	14	TGTGCCTGGAGAAGACAGGAAAGCACCGGGGAGCTGTTTTTT	CAWRRQESTGELFF
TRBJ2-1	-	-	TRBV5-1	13	TGCGCCAGCAGCCCATTTCAGCGGATTGAGCAGTTCTTC	CASSPFQRIEQFF
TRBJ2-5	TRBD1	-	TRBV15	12	TGTGCCACCAGCAGGGACAGGAAGACCCAGTACTTC	CATSRDRKTQYF
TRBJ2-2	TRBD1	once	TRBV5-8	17	TGTGCCAGCAGCGCCTGGACAGGAGCCGATTACACCGGGGAGCTGTTTTTT	CASSAWTGADYTGELFF
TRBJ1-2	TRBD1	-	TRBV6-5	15	TGTGCCAGCAGTTATGGGGGACAGGGTATCTATGGCTACACCTTC	CASSYGGQGIYGYTF
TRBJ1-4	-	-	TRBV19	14	TGTGCCAGACTACAGGGTCCTACGGGTGAAAAACTGTTTTTT	CARLQGPTGEKLFF
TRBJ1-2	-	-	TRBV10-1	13	TGCGCCAGCAGTCCAGACACCAACTATGGCTACACCTTC	CASSPDTNYGYTF
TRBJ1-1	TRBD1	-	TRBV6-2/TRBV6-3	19	TGTGCCAGCAGTTACCTCGCTTGGACAGGGGGCGTAAAGAACACTGAAGCTTTCTTT	CASSYLAWTGGVKNTEAFF
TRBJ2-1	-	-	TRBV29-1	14	TGCAGCGTTGAGTCGACAGGTGGATTGGATGAGCAGTTCTTC	CSVESTGGLDEQFF
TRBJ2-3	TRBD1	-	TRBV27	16	TGTGCCAGCACCTCTCACCCTGGGACAGGGGCAGATACGCAGTATTTT	CASTSHPGTGADTQYF
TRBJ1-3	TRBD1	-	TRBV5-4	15	TGTGCCAGCAGTTACACAGGGGAATCTGGAAACACCATATATTTT	CASSYTGESGNTIYF
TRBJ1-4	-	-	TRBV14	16	TGTGCCAGCAGCCACAAACCGCAGGGGTTTGGAGAAAAACTGTTTTTT	CASSHKPQGFGEKLFF
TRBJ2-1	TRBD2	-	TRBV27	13	TGTGCCAGCAATGAGCGGGGGTCGGGTGAGCAGTTCTTC	CASNERGSGEQFF
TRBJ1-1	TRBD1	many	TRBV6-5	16	TGTGCCAGCAGTTTAAACAGGGGAGCGGGGAACACTGAAGCTTTCTTT	CASSLNRGAGNTEAFF
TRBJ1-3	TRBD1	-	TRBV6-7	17	TGTGCCAGCAGTCGACGACAGGGTCAAATCTCTGGAAACACCATATATTTT	CASSRRQGQISGNTIYF
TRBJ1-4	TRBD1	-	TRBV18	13	TGTGCCAGCTCACAGGGGGCTGATGAAAAACTGTTTTTT	CASSQGADEKLFF
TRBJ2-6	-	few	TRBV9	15	TGTGCCAGCAGCGTAGGGCACTCTGGGGCCAACGTCCTGACTTTC	CASSVGHSGANVLTF
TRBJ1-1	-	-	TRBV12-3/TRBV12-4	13	TGTGCAAGCACGGGACTACCCAACACTGAAGCTTTCTTT	CASTGLPNTEAFF
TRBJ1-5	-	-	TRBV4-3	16	TGCGCCAGCAGCCAAGACGTGGCGGCTATCAATCAGCCCCAGCATTTT	CASSQDVAAINQPQHF
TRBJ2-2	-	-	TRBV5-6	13	TGTGCCAGCAGCCCGGTGTCATCCGGGGAGCTGTTTTTT	CASSPVSSGELFF
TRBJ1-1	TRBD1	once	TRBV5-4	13	TGTGCCAGCAGCCCGGACAGGTACACTGAAGCTTTCTTT	CASSPDRYTEAFF
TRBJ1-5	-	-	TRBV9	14	TGTGCCAGCGGGGGGGCTCACGGCAATCAGCCTCAGCATTTT	CASGGAHGNQPQHF
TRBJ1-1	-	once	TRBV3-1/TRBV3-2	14	TGTGCCAGCAGCCAAGCCAGACTCAACACTGAAGCTTTCTTT	CASSQARLNTEAFF
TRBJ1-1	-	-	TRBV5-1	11	TGCGCCAGCAGGGCAGAAACGGGAGCTTTCTTT	CASRAETGAFF
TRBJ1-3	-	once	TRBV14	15	TGTGCCAGCAGCCGCGGGTCTTTCGGGGGAAACACCATATATTTT	CASSRGSFGGNTIYF
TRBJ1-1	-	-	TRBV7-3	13	TGTGCCAGCAGCCAGATGGACGGGAGCCAGGCTTTCTTT	CASSQMDGSQAFF
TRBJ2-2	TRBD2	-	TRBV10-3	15	TGTGCCATCAGGAGAAATGGGGGGGAGGCCGGGGAGCTGTTTTTT	CAIRRNGGEAGELFF
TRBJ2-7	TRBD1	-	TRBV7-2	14	TGTGCCAGCAGCCTAACGACAGGGTTTCACGAGCAGTACTTC	CASSLTTGFHEQYF